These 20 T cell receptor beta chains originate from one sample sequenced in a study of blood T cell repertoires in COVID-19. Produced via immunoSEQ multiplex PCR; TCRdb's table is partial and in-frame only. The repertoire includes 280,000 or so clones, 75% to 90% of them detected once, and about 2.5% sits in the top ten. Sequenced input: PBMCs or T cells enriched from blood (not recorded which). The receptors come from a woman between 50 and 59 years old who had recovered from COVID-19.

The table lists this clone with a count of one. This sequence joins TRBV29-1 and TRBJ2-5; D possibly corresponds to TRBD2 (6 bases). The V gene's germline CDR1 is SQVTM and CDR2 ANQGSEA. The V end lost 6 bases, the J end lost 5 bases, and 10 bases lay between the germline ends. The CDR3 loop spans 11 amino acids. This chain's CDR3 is CSVPGGETQYF. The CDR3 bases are TGCAGCGTCCCTGGGGGGGAGACCCAGTACTTC.

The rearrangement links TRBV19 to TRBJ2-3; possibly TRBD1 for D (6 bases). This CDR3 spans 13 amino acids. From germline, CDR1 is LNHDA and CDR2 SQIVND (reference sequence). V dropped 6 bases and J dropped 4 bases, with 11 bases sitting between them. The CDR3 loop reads CASRVKGADTQYF. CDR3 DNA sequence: TGTGCCAGTAGAGTAAAGGGGGCAGATACGCAGTATTTT.

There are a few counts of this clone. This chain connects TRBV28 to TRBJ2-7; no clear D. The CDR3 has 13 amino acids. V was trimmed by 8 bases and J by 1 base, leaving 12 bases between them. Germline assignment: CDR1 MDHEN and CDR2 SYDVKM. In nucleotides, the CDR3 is TGTGCCAGCGCCTCCTCCGGGTCCTACGAGCAGTACTTC. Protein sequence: CASASSGSYEQYF.

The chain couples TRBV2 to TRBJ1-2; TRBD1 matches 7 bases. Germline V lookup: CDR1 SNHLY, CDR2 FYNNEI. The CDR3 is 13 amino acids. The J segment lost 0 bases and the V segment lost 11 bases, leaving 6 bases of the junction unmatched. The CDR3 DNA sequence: TGTGCCGGAGCCGGGACAGCTAACTATGGCTACACCTTC. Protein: CAGAGTANYGYTF.

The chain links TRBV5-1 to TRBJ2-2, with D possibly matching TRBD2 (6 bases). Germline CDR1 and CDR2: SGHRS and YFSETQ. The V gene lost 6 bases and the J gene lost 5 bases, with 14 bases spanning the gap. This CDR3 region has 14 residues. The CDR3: CASTMTGDTGELFF. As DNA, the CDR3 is TGCGCCAGCACCATGACGGGGGATACCGGGGAGCTGTTTTTT.

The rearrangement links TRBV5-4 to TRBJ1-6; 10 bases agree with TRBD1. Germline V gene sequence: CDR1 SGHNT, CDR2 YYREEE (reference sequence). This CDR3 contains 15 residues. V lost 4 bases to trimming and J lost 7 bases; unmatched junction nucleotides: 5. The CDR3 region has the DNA TGTGCCAGCAGCCGCGGGGACAGGGGAAATTCACCCCTCCACTTT. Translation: CASSRGDRGNSPLHF.

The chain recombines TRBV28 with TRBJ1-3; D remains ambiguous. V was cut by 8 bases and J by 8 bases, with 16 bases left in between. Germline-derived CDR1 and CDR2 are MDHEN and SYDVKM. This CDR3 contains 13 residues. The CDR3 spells CASGELGEDTIYF. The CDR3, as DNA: TGTGCCAGCGGGGAGTTGGGCGAGGACACCATATATTTT.

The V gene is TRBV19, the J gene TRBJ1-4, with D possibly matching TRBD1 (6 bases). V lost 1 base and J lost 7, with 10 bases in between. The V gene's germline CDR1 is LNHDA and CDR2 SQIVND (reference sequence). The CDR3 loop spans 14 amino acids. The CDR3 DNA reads TGTGCCAGTAGTATAGGGACAGAGCTTGAAAAACTGTTTTTT. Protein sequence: CASSIGTELEKLFF.

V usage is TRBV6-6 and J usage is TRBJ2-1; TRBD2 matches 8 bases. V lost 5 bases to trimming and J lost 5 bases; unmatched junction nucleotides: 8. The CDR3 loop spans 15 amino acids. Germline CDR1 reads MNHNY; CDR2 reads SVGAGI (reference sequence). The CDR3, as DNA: TGTGCCAGCAGTACGCTACCGGGGGGGCACAATGAGCAGTTCTTC. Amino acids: CASSTLPGGHNEQFF.

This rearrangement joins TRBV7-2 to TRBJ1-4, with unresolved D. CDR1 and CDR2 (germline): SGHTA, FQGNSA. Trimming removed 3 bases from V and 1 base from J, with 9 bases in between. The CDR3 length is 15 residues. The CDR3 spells CASSFTGGTNEKLFF. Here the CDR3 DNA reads TGTGCCAGCAGCTTCACGGGAGGAACTAATGAAAAACTGTTTTTT.

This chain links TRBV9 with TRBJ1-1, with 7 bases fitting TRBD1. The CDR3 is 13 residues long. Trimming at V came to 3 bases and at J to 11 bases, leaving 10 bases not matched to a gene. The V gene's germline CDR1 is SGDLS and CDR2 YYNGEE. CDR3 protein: CASSARQGSSAFF. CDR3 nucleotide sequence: TGTGCCAGCAGCGCCCGACAGGGTTCGTCTGCTTTCTTT.

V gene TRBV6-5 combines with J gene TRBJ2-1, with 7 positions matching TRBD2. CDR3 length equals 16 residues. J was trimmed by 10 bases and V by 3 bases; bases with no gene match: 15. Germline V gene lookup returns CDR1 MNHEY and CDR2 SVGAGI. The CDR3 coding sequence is TGTGCCAGCAGTTATAGTTCGGAAAGCGGGGAGGGAGAGCAGTTCTTC. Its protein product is CASSYSSESGEGEQFF.

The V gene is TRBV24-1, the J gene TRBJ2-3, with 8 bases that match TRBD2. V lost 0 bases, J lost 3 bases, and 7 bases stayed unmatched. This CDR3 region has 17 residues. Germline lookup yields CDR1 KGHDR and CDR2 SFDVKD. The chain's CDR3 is CATSDLQGGGSTDTQYF. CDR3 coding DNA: TGTGCCACCAGTGATTTGCAGGGCGGGGGGTCGACAGATACGCAGTATTTT.

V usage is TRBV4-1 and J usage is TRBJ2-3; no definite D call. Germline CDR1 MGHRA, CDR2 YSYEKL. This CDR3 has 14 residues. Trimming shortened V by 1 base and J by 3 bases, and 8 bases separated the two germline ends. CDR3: CASSQVYGTDTQYF. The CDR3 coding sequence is TGCGCCAGCAGCCAAGTTTACGGTACAGATACGCAGTATTTT.

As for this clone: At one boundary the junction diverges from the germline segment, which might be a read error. CDR3 loop: CTSSRDRSRGGYTF. Written as DNA, the CDR3 is TGTACCAGCAGCAGGGACAGGTCAAGGGGTGGCTACACCTTC. The V and J genes are TRBV6-5 and TRBJ1-2; 8 bases agree with TRBD1. Germline lookup yields CDR1 MNHEY and CDR2 SVGAGI. CDR3 size: 14 residues.

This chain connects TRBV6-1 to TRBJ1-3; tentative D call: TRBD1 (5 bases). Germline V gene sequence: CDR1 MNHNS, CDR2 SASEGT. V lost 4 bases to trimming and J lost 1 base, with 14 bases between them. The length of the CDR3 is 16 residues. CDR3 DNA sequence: TGTGCCAGCAGTGCCGGGGGATGGGGGTCTGGAAACACCATATATTTT. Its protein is CASSAGGWGSGNTIYF.

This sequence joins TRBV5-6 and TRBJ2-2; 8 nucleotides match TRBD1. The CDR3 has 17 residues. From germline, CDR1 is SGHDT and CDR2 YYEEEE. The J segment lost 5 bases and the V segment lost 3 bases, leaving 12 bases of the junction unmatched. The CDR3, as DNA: TGTGCCAGCAGCTCCCTGGGCAGGGGGCGCAGGACCGGGGAGCTGTTTTTT. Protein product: CASSSLGRGRRTGELFF.

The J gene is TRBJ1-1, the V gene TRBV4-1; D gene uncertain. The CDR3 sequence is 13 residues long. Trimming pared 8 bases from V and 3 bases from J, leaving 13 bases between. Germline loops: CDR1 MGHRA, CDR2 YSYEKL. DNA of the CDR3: TGCGCCAGCGGTAGTCTCGAGGACACTGAAGCTTTCTTT. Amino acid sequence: CASGSLEDTEAFF.

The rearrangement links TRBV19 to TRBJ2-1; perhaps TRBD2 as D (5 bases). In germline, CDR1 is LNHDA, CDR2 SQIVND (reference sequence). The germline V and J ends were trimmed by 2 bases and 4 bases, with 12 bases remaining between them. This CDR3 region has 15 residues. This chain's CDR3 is CASSITFEGYNEQFF. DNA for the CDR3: TGTGCCAGTAGTATAACCTTCGAGGGATACAATGAGCAGTTCTTC.

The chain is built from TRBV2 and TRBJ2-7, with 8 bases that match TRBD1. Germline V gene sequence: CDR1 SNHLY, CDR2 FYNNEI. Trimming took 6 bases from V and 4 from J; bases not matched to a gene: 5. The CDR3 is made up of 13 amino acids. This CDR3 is CASRTGERYEQYF. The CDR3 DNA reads TGTGCCAGCAGGACAGGGGAGCGTTACGAGCAGTACTTC.